A selection of T cell receptor beta chains follows, all from one sample in a study of siplizumab effects on memory and regulatory T cells. Assay used: immunoSEQ multiplex PCR; TCRdb lists only in-frame clones, some missing. The sample consists of about 91,000 clones, roughly 97% of them appearing once. Sequencing was carried out using naive CD4+ T cells sorted from blood. The receptors were gathered from a human donor in good health. Each CDR3 is given with its conserved first and last residue. Part of the rows lack a size; the others show once, few, many or a class for expanded clones.

>TRBV6-5|TRBJ2-2|-
CASNRDRDTGELFF
>TRBV5-1|TRBJ2-3|-
CASSLGSGSSTDTQYF
>TRBV10-1|TRBJ2-7|few
CPAVWPAQGANVEQYF
>TRBV28|TRBJ2-7|-
CASSLRDSNYEQYF
>TRBV10-2|TRBJ2-2|-
CASRRQANTGELFF
>TRBV6-5|TRBJ1-1|-
CASSSPGAAPLWAFF
>TRBV2|TRBJ2-7|-
CASRTDSYEQYF
>TRBV5-1|TRBJ2-5|-
CASGGPNQETQYF
>TRBV19|TRBJ2-4|-
CASSVGAGGASIQYF
>TRBV4-2|TRBJ1-4|-
CASSQTSVSSTNEKLFF
>TRBV7-2|TRBJ2-7|-
CASSLRGGSTVARDF
>TRBV18|TRBJ2-2|-
CASSPGQLSNTGELFF
>TRBV12-5|TRBJ2-3|-
CASGLTGGADTQYF
>TRBV28|TRBJ2-6|-
CATGLTSGANVLTF
>TRBV10-2|TRBJ1-6|once
CASSKGAVNNSPLHF
>TRBV6-5|TRBJ1-5|-
CASSYTGNQPQHF
>TRBV6-6|TRBJ1-1|once
CASSYTIEDRAYEAFF
>TRBV10-3|TRBJ2-3|-
CAIREGTGITDTQYF
>TRBV9|TRBJ1-1|-
CASSGGWLNTEAFF
>TRBV7-2|TRBJ1-5|once
CASSPSGGANQPQHF
>TRBV18|TRBJ1-5|-
CASSPGLNPDQPQHF
>TRBV11-2|TRBJ1-3|-
CASSFLGTIYF
>TRBV5-1|TRBJ1-6|-
CASSPGPGRGNSPLHF
>TRBV7-9|TRBJ2-1|-
CASSPQGSGVFYSYNEQFF
>TRBV19|TRBJ1-6|-
CASSQQAPGSPLHF
>TRBV7-3|TRBJ2-1|-
CASSSDGGDEQFF
>TRBV29-1|TRBJ1-6|-
CSVDLGTGHSPLHF
>TRBV2|TRBJ1-5|-
CASSGDPSGQPQHF
>TRBV7-9|TRBJ2-5|-
CASSFLTETPETQYF
>TRBV19|TRBJ1-5|-
CASSKRQGYNQPQHF
>TRBV4-3|TRBJ2-7|-
CASTSGDSSYEQYF
>TRBV6-5|TRBJ1-2|-
CATRLGGQGYTF
>TRBV7-3|TRBJ1-6|-
CASSPGGVTNSPLHF
>TRBV5-1|TRBJ2-3|once
CASRFGTATINTDTQYF
>TRBV6-5|TRBJ1-2|-
CASSYSGAAGYTF
>TRBV7-9|TRBJ2-7|-
CASTSNGQGAYEQYF
>TRBV7-6|TRBJ2-5|-
CASSSTLPGQPQETQYF
>TRBV5-1|TRBJ2-5|-
CASSWEGETQYF
>TRBV11-3|TRBJ2-7|-
CASSWESGTDEQYF
>TRBV10-3|TRBJ1-2|-
CAINSREGDGYTF
>TRBV4-3|TRBJ1-4|-
CASSPQGGQVNEKLFF
>TRBV18|TRBJ2-7|-
CASSRTTGGSGEQYF
>TRBV28|TRBJ2-7|once
CASMAGGEAYEQYF
>TRBV4-1|TRBJ1-6|-
CASSQDPGRDNSPLHF
>TRBV7-9|TRBJ2-7|few
CASSSPGVEQYF
>TRBV18|TRBJ1-2|-
CASSQDRHYGYTF
>TRBV2|TRBJ1-6|-
CASSADRENSPLHF